The clone carrying this T cell receptor beta chain was counted only a few times. The antigen remains unidentified. The V gene's germline CDR1 is SGHVS and CDR2 FNYEAQ. This CDR3 region has 14 residues. The V end was cut by 2 bases, the J end by 5 bases, with 9 bases between. This sample is part of a study of spatial heterogeneity in lung cancer. About the research overall: Alpha-chain sequences were consistently detected in smaller numbers than beta-chain sequences.

Study-level points and caveats: The appearance of ubiquitous expanded tumor TCRs in blood was greater at resection than follow-up.

Unique molecular identifiers, one per molecule, were present on every TCR cDNA molecule. A single record per CDR3 protein comes from TCRdb applying MiXCR to the 5' RACE reads. The sample consists of tens of thousands of distinct CDR3 sequences, over 10% of them appearing once. Specified time point: sample taken at primary tumor resection. No cells were sorted before sequencing. The whole RNA sequenced was extracted from tumor, nontumor lung or frozen PBMC. The donors, 70 to 80 patients with untreated early-stage non-small cell lung cancer, provided the samples. This specimen was PBMCs, taken at surgery. The receptor was derived from a male donor with early-stage non-small cell lung cancer. This chain joins TRBV7-6 and TRBJ2-2, with no clear D. The DNA of the CDR3 is TGTGCCAGCAGCTTAAGTCTCGGTACCGGGGAGCTGTTTTTT. It translates to CASSLSLGTGELFF.